The present TCR beta chain was sequenced within a study of Ad26.COV2.S vaccination and SARS-CoV-2 variants. Whole-study context: Each vaccinee took Ad26.COV2.S intramuscularly, once or twice 56 days apart.

The protocol was immunoSEQ multiplex PCR, while the TCRdb copy is restricted to in-frame clones and leaves out a portion. The sample holds 200,000 to 250,000 clones; 88% are singletons and the top ten take about 10%. Trimming removed 3 bases at V and 0 bases at J, with 17 bases between. Looked up from germline, CDR1 is DFQATT and CDR2 is SNEGSKA (reference sequence). This CDR3 contains 17 residues. Study-level points and caveats: Reportedly, after vaccination the spike-specific CD8+ and CD4+ T cell responses displayed substantial breadth.

Treatment defined: about 20 received Ad26.COV2.S at low or high dose, single or two shots; about 5 received placebo; per-sample allocation not given. Repertoires come from day 63 after the first vaccine or placebo injection. Its platform was an Ad26 vector, and its expressed antigen was Wuhan-strain SARS-CoV-2 spike. Remarks on this clone: Its antigen is currently unknown.

The sequence was collected from a person between 18 and 65 years old who received the Ad26.COV2.S COVID-19 vaccine or a placebo. The source was peripheral blood, collected in a trial of Ad26.COV2.S vaccine versus placebo. The V call is TRBV20-1, the J call TRBJ1-4, with D unresolved. The CDR3 nucleotides read TGCAGTGCTAGTCCTATTGGATCCTTTCCAACTAATGAAAAACTGTTTTTT. Amino acids: CSASPIGSFPTNEKLFF.